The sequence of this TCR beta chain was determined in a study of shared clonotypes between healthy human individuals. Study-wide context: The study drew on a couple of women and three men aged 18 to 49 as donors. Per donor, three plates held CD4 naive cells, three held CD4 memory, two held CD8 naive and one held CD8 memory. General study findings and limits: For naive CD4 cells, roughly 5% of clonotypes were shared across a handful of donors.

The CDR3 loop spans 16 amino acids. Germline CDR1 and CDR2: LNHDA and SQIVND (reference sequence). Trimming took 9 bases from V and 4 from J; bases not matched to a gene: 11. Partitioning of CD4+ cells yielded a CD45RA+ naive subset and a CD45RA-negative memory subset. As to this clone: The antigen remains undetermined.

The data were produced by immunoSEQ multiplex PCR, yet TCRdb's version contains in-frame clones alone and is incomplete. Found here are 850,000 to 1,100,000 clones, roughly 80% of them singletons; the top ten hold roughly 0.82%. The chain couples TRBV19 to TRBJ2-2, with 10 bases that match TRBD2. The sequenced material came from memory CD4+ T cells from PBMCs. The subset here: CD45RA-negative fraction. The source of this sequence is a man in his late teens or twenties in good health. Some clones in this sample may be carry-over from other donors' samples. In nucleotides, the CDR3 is TGTGCCAGCAACCCGGGGTCTAGCGGGGGCACCGGGGAGCTGTTTTTT. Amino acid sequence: CASNPGSSGGTGELFF.